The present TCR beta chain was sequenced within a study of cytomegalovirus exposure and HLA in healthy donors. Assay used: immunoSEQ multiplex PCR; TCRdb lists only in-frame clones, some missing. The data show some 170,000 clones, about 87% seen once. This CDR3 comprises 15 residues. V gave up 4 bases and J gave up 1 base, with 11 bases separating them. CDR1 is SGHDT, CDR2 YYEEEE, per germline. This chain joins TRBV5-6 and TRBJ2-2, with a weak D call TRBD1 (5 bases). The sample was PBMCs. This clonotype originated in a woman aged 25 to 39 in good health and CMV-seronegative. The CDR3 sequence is CASSLREQNTGELFF. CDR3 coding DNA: TGTGCCAGCAGCCTCAGGGAACAGAACACCGGGGAGCTGTTTTTT.